This T cell receptor (beta chain) came from a study of blood T cells in healthy people across ages. Study-level results: Per-million-T-cell TCR beta diversity fell roughly linearly with age.

A second PCR of 7 to 11 cycles used a sample-barcoded 5' primer and a J-beta primer mix. TCRdb re-analysed the 5' RACE reads in MiXCR, keeping a single row per CDR3 protein. The profile shows 1,500,000 or so distinct CDR3 sequences, roughly 43% of them singletons. A minimum of 7 million PBMCs was isolated per sample. There were at least 6 micrograms of total RNA extracted from every sample. The table lists this clonotype with a few counts. The antigen is undetermined. The material sequenced was blood. This sequence was found in a woman aged 18 to 35 in good health.

CDR3 coding DNA: TGTGCCAGCAGTTACGCGGGGGATGGTTCACCCCTCCACTTT. Translated: CASSYAGDGSPLHF. The gene calls are TRBV6-5 and TRBJ1-6; tentatively, D is TRBD1 (5 bases). The germline V and J ends were trimmed by 2 bases and 9 bases, with 11 bases remaining between them. In germline, CDR1 is MNHEY, CDR2 SVGAGI. The CDR3 has 14 amino acids.